These 4 T cell receptor beta chains share one sample of origin, sequenced in a study of T cells in localized non-small cell lung cancer. TCRdb keeps only in-frame clones here, not all; method: immunoSEQ multiplex PCR. The sample holds around 33,000 clones, 82% seen once. Sample: peripheral blood, taken before any cancer treatment. These receptors originate from a male donor aged 60 or over with stage III squamous cell lung carcinoma.

V is TRBV6-1 and J is TRBJ1-1; no definite D call. The V gene's germline CDR1 is MNHNS and CDR2 SASEGT. The CDR3 consists of 11 residues. The V end lost 8 bases, the J end lost 7 bases, and 11 bases lay between the germline ends. The CDR3 DNA is TGTGCCAGCTCGGGCTTCCTTGAAGCTTTCTTT. It encodes CASSGFLEAFF.

The rearrangement uses TRBV9 and TRBJ2-3; possible D gene TRBD1, 6 bases. From germline, CDR1 is SGDLS and CDR2 YYNGEE. This CDR3 region has 15 residues. Trimming stripped 4 bases from V and 2 bases from J, with 14 bases between. Here the CDR3 DNA reads TGTGCCAGCAGCCTTGAGGACAGCCCCACAGATACGCAGTATTTT. Translation: CASSLEDSPTDTQYF.

The V call is TRBV19, the J call TRBJ1-3; perhaps TRBD1 as D (6 bases). V was trimmed by 1 base and J by 2 bases, leaving 6 bases between them. The CDR3 consists of 14 residues. CDR1 LNHDA and CDR2 SQIVND come from the germline V gene (reference sequence). The CDR3 region has the DNA TGTGCCAGTAGTATAGCAGGGGCTGGAAACACCATATATTTT. Translation: CASSIAGAGNTIYF.

The chain uses TRBV9 and TRBJ2-3; 11 bases line up with TRBD2. Germline V gives CDR1 SGDLS, CDR2 YYNGEE. The trim removed 3 bases at V and 2 bases at J, leaving 2 bases unmatched. The CDR3 has 15 amino acids. Here the CDR3 reads CASSATSGITDTQYF. The CDR3 bases are TGTGCCAGCAGCGCGACTAGCGGGATCACAGATACGCAGTATTTT.